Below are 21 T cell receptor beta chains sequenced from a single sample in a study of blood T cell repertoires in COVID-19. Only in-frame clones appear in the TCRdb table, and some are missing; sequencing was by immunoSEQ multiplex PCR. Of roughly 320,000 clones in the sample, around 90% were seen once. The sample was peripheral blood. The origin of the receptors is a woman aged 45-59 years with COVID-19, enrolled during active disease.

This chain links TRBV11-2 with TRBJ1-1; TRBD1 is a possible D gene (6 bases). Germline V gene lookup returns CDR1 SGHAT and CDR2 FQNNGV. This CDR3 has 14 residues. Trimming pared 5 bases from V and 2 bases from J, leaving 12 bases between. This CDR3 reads CASSIQGTNTEAFF. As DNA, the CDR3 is TGTGCCAGCAGCATACAGGGAACTAACACTGAAGCTTTCTTT.

The CDR3 DNA is TGTGCCAGCAGCCGGCGGGTAGGAGGAGATACGCAGTATTTT. Residues: CASSRRVGGDTQYF. The J gene is TRBJ2-3, the V gene TRBV27, with D perhaps TRBD2 (5 bases). The V end lost 6 bases, the J end lost 5 bases, and 15 bases lay between the germline ends. CDR3 size: 14 residues. Germline loops: CDR1 MNHEY, CDR2 SMNVEV (reference sequence).

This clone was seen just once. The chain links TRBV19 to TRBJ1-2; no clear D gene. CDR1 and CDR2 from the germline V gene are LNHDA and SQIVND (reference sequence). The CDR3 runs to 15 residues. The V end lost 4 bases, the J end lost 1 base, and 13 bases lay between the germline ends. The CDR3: CASSNAPSFNYGYTF. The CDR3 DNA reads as TGTGCCAGTAGTAATGCGCCAAGCTTTAACTATGGCTACACCTTC.

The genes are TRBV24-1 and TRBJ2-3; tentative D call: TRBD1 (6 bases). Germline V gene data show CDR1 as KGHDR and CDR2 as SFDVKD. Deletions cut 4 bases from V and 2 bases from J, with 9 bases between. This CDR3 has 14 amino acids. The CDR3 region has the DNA TGTGCCACCAGTGACAGGGGCCCCACAGATACGCAGTATTTT. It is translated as CATSDRGPTDTQYF.

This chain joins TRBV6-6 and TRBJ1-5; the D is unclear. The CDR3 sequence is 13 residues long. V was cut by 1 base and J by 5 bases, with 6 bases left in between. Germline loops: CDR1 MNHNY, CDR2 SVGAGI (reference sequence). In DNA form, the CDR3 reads TGTGCCAGCAGTTACTTCCCGGATCAGCCCCAGCATTTT. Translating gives CASSYFPDQPQHF.

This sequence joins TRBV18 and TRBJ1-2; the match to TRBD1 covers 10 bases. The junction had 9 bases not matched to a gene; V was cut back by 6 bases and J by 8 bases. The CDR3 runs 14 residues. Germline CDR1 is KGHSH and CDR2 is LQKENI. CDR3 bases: TGTGCCAGCTCGCACGACAGGGGGCCGGAAGGCTACACCTTC. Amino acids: CASSHDRGPEGYTF.

The CDR3 nucleotides read TGTGCCAGCAGCTCAGGACTGGAGAACGAGCAGTACTTC. It yields the protein CASSSGLENEQYF. The chain links TRBV3-1 (or the pseudogene TRBV3-2) to TRBJ2-7; a possible D gene is TRBD2 (5 bases). The CDR3 sequence is 13 residues long. Germline V gives CDR1 LGHDT, CDR2 YNNKEL (reference sequence). V lost 5 bases to trimming and J lost 5 bases, with 13 bases between them.

The CDR3 DNA is TGTGCCTGGAGTGGTACAATGGTGAACCATGAGCAGTTCTTC. It translates to CAWSGTMVNHEQFF. This sequence joins TRBV30 and TRBJ2-1, with D unclear. The germline V gene has CDR1 GTSNPN and CDR2 SVGIG (reference sequence). V was clipped by 1 base and J by 8 bases, with 15 bases between them. CDR3 length equals 14 residues.

Here the CDR3 reads CSGGTTYGYTF. For the CDR3, the DNA is TGCAGCGGTGGGACAACCTATGGCTACACCTTC. The chain joins TRBV29-1 to TRBJ1-2; the D gene is possibly TRBD1 (6 bases). Germline CDR1 and CDR2: SQVTM and ANQGSEA. This CDR3 contains 11 residues. Trimming shortened V by 7 bases and J by 4 bases, and 10 bases separated the two germline ends.

As DNA, the CDR3 is TGTGCCAGCAGTTTCAGGGAATCACCCCTCCACTTT. Translation gives CASSFRESPLHF. This rearrangement joins TRBV6-6 to TRBJ1-6; D is perhaps TRBD1 (5 bases). Looked up from germline, CDR1 is MNHNY and CDR2 is SVGAGI (reference sequence). This CDR3 is built from 12 residues. The germline V and J ends were trimmed by 4 bases and 10 bases, with 8 bases remaining between them.

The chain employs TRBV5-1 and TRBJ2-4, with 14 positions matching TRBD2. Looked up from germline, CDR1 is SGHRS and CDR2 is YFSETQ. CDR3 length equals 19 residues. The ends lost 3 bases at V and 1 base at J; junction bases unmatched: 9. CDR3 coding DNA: TGCGCCAGCAGCTGGGGACTAGCGGGAGTAGGGGAGGCCAAAAACATTCAGTACTTC. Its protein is CASSWGLAGVGEAKNIQYF.

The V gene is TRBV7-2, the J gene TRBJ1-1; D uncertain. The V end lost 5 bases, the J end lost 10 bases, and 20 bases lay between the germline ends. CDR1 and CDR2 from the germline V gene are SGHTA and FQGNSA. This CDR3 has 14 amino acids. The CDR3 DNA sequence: TGTGCCAGCAGCCCCATGACCTTGGGGAGAGGAGCTTTCTTT. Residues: CASSPMTLGRGAFF.

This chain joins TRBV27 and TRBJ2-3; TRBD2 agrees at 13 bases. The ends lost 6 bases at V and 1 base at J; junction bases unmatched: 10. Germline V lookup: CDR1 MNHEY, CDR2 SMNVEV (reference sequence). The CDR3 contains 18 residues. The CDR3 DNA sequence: TGTGCCAGCAGCCTAGACGGACTAGCGGGAGCGGGCACAGATACGCAGTATTTT. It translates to CASSLDGLAGAGTDTQYF.

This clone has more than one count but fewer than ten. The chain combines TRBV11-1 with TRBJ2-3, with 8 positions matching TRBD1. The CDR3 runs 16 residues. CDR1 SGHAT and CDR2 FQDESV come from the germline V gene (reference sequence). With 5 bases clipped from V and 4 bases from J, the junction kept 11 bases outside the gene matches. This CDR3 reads CASSRRWTGLADTQYF. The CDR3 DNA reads TGTGCCAGCAGCCGGAGGTGGACAGGGTTGGCAGATACGCAGTATTTT.

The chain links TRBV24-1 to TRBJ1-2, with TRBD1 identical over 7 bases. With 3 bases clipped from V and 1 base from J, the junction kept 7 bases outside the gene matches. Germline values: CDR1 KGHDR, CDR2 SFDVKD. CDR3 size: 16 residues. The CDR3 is CATSDNTGVGNYGYTF. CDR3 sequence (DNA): TGTGCCACCAGTGATAACACAGGGGTCGGTAACTATGGCTACACCTTC.

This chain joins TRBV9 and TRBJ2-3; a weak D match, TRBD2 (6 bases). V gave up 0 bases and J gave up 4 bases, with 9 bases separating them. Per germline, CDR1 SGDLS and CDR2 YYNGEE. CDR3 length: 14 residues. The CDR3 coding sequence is TGTGCCAGCAGCGTAGGCGGGACTTCAGATACGCAGTATTTT. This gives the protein CASSVGGTSDTQYF.

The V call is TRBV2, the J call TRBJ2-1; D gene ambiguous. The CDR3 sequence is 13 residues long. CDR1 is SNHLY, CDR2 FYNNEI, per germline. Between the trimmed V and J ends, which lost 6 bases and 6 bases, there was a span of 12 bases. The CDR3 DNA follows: TGTGCCAGCAGGGAATACCCGGTCAATGAGCAGTTCTTC. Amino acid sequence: CASREYPVNEQFF. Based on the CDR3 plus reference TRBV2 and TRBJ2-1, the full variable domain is EPEVTQTPSHQVTQMGQEVILRCVPISNHLYFYWYRQILGQKVEFLVSFYNNEISEKSEIFDDQFSVERPDGSNFTLKIRSTKLEDSAMYFCASREYPVNEQFFGPGTRLTVL.

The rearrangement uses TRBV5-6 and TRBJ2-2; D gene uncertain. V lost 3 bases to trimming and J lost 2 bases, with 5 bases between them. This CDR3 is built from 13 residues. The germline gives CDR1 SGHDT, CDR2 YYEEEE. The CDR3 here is CASSSQNTGELFF. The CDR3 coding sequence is TGTGCCAGCAGCTCACAAAACACCGGGGAGCTGTTTTTT.

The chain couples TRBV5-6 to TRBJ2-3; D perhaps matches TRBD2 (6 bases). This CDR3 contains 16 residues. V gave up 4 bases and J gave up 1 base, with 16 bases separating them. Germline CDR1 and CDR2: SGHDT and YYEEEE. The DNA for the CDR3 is TGTGCCAGCAGCCTTTTGCGGGGAGATGGCACAGATACGCAGTATTTT. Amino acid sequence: CASSLLRGDGTDTQYF.

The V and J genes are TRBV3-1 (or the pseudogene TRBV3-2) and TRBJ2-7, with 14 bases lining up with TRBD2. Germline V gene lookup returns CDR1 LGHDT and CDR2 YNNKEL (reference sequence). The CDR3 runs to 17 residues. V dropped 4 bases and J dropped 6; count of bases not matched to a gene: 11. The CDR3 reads CASSPRLAGGPSSEQYF. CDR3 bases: TGTGCCAGCAGCCCAAGACTAGCGGGAGGGCCGAGCTCCGAGCAGTACTTC.

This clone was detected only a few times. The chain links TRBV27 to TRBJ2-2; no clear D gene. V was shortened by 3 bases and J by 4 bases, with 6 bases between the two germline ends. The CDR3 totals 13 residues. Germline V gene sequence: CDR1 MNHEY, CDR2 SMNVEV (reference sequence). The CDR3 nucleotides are TGTGCCAGCAGTTTCTCGAGCACCGGGGAGCTGTTTTTT. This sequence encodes CASSFSSTGELFF.